This record covers a single T cell receptor beta chain. Its antigen remains unidentified. The record originates from a study of T cell responses to AZD1222 COVID-19 vaccine. Turning to the study itself: Pooling covered second doses at about 4 or about 12 weeks.

TCRdb keeps only in-frame clones here, not all; method: immunoSEQ multiplex PCR. The sample lists about 88,000 clones, 92% occurring once. V lost 8 bases to trimming and J lost 3 bases, with 8 bases between them. Germline V gene lookup returns CDR1 LNHDA and CDR2 SQIVND (reference sequence). The CDR3 has 11 residues. Notes on the study in general: Among those given AZD1222, only six or seven were seropositive at baseline. Clonal diversity was possibly underestimated, and the donors were mostly white British, with more females.

This sample comprised peripheral blood, obtained on day 0 of AZD1222 vaccination. This clonotype originated in an adult in good health. The chain has TRBV19 and TRBJ2-7; no firm D call. Written as DNA, the CDR3 is TGTGCCAGTCGGAACGGCTACGAGCAGTACTTC. As protein: CASRNGYEQYF.